In this sample, the clone carrying this T cell receptor beta chain turned up a few times. The record originates from a study of blood T cell repertoires in COVID-19. About the study: Sites in the United States, Italy and Spain provided acute and convalescent COVID-19 samples. T cells, B-cell-depleted T cells, or PBMCs supplied cDNA or gDNA.

In the original workflow: Amplification with reference gene primers provided the estimates of nucleated cell counts. Libraries were prepared by immunoSEQ multiplex PCR; TCRdb keeps only in-frame clonotypes and omits some of them. For V, J and clone size, that table is used; D and trimming come from the DNA. The table shows about 110,000 clones, with over 70% occurring only once. The specimen was peripheral blood. This receptor was obtained from a man aged 45-60 years with acute or convalescent COVID-19.

CDR3 region: CATSDYAGAQPQHF. The CDR3 region has the DNA TGTGCCACCAGTGATTATGCAGGGGCCCAACCCCAGCATTTT. This chain links TRBV24-1 with TRBJ1-5, with D perhaps TRBD1 (6 bases). The CDR3 has 14 residues. Looked up from germline, CDR1 is KGHDR and CDR2 is SFDVKD. V was shortened by 2 bases and J by 10 bases, with 14 bases between the two germline ends.